The 20 T cell receptor beta chains in this list originate from one sample, sequenced in a study of blood T cell repertoires in COVID-19. TCRdb keeps only in-frame clones here, not all; method: immunoSEQ multiplex PCR. Seen here are about 64,000 clones, 65% to 90% observed once, and the top ten hold 1.2%. Sequencing was carried out using peripheral blood. Source of these receptors: a middle-aged man with acute or convalescent COVID-19.

The rearrangement links TRBV7-9 to TRBJ2-3; 7 bases agree with TRBD2. CDR1 and CDR2 (germline): SEHNR, FQNEAQ (reference sequence). This CDR3 has 16 residues. Trimming removed 1 base from V and 2 bases from J; junction bases left unmatched: 6. This CDR3 reads CASSLETGGITDTQYF. For the CDR3, the DNA is TGTGCCAGCAGCTTAGAGACGGGGGGTATCACAGATACGCAGTATTTT. The whole variable domain, filled in from reference TRBV7-9 and TRBJ2-3, reads DTGVSQNPRHKITKRGQNVTFRCDPISEHNRLYWYRQTLGQGPEFLTYFQNEAQLEKSRLLSDRFSAERPKGSFSTLEIQRTEQGDSAMYLCASSLETGGITDTQYFGPGTRLTVL.

The gene calls are TRBV5-6 and TRBJ2-3; the D gene is possibly TRBD1 (5 bases). The CDR3 has 15 amino acids. Germline V lookup: CDR1 SGHDT, CDR2 YYEEEE. Trimming left V 1 base short and J 0 bases short, with 9 bases between. CDR3 in DNA: TGTGCCAGCAGCTTGTCTCAGGGTAGCACAGATACGCAGTATTTT. Its translation is CASSLSQGSTDTQYF.

This rearrangement joins TRBV27 to TRBJ1-5; maybe TRBD1 (5 bases). CDR1 is MNHEY, CDR2 SMNVEV, per germline (reference sequence). V was shortened by 3 bases and J by 3 bases, with 9 bases between the two germline ends. This CDR3 is 14 amino acids long. The CDR3 nucleotides read TGTGCCAGCAGTTTCGGAGGGGACAATCAGCCCCAGCATTTT. As protein: CASSFGGDNQPQHF.

To note about this clone: Germline is not matched at one junction end, which may reflect a read error. This sequence joins TRBV6-5 and TRBJ1-1; no reliable D call. This CDR3 spans 13 amino acids. The germline V gene encodes CDR1 MNHEY and CDR2 SVGAGI. The CDR3 spells CASSPNRQAPLLF. CDR3 bases: TGTGCCAGCAGTCCCAATCGTCAGGCCCCTCTCCTCTTT.

This rearrangement joins TRBV6-5 to TRBJ1-2, with 8 bases lining up with TRBD1. In germline, CDR1 is MNHEY, CDR2 SVGAGI. This CDR3 has 15 residues. The ends lost 6 bases at V and 1 base at J; junction bases unmatched: 7. CDR3 in DNA: TGTGCCAGCAGAGACAGGGGAGGGGATAACTATGGCTACACCTTC. Translated, it gives CASRDRGGDNYGYTF.

The genes are TRBV30 and TRBJ1-6; 7 bases align to TRBD1. V lost 7 bases and J lost 0; bases outside the gene matches: 3. Looked up from germline, CDR1 is GTSNPN and CDR2 is SVGIG (reference sequence). There are 14 residues in the CDR3. CDR3 protein: CALQGSSYNSPLHF. As DNA, the CDR3 is TGTGCCTTACAGGGGAGCTCCTATAATTCACCCCTCCACTTT.

This clone was detected a few times. This chain joins TRBV9 and TRBJ2-7; 9 bases are shared with TRBD1. V shed 0 bases and J 5 bases; nucleotides not matched to a gene: 6. The CDR3 is made up of 15 amino acids. The germline V gene encodes CDR1 SGDLS and CDR2 YYNGEE. Written as DNA, the CDR3 is TGTGCCAGCAGCGTAGGCGGGACAGGGCTACACGAGCAGTACTTC. Its translation: CASSVGGTGLHEQYF.

The genes are TRBV11-2 and TRBJ2-7; D gene ambiguous. There are 13 residues in the CDR3. CDR1 is SGHAT and CDR2 is FQNNGV in the germline V gene. V was cut by 2 bases and J by 0 bases, with 5 bases left in between. CDR3 in DNA: TGTGCCAGCAGCTTAATCGGCTCCTACGAGCAGTACTTC. Translating it yields CASSLIGSYEQYF. Full variable domain (rest looked up from reference TRBV11-2 and TRBJ2-7): EAGVAQSPRYKIIEKRQSVAFWCNPISGHATLYWYQQILGQGPKLLIQFQNNGVVDDSQLPKDRFSAERLKGVDSTLKIQPAKLEDSAVYLCASSLIGSYEQYFGPGTRLTVT.

This rearrangement joins TRBV11-3 to TRBJ2-5; D is unclear. This CDR3 contains 12 residues. Germline lookup yields CDR1 SGHNT and CDR2 YENEEA. The V end lost 4 bases, the J end lost 4 bases, and 7 bases lay between the germline ends. DNA of the CDR3: TGTGCCAGCAGCTCCTCCGTAGAGACCCAGTACTTC. Amino acid sequence: CASSSSVETQYF. The full variable domain, completed using reference TRBV11-3 and TRBJ2-5, is EAGVVQSPRYKIIEKKQPVAFWCNPISGHNTLYWYLQNLGQGPELLIRYENEEAVDDSQLPKDRFSAERLKGVDSTLKIQPAELGDSAVYLCASSSSVETQYFGPGTRLLVL.

Worth noting for this clone: Other DNA variants within this sample encode the same CDR3. The rearrangement joins TRBV11-3 to TRBJ2-7, with 8 nucleotides matching TRBD1. Unmatched junction bases numbered 4, after V lost 5 bases and J lost 1 base. The CDR3 contains 14 residues. The germline V gene has CDR1 SGHNT and CDR2 YENEEA. CDR3 sequence reads: CASSPRQGSYEQYF. CDR3 bases: TGTGCCAGCAGCCCCCGACAGGGGTCCTACGAGCAGTACTTC.

The rearrangement uses TRBV4-1 and TRBJ1-3; 7 bases are shared with TRBD1. The V and J ends lost 4 bases and 0 bases, in that order; junction bases with no gene match: 3. The CDR3 has 15 amino acids. Germline-derived CDR1 and CDR2 are MGHRA and YSYEKL. Here the CDR3 DNA reads TGCGCCAGCAGCCCCTGGGACAGCTCTGGAAACACCATATATTTT. Translated, it gives CASSPWDSSGNTIYF.

V is TRBV7-2 and J is TRBJ1-1; 9 nucleotides line up with TRBD1. The germline CDR1 and CDR2 sequences are SGHTA and FQGNSA. V trimming: 5 bases; J trimming: 7 bases; junction bases outside the gene matches: 8. The CDR3 is 14 residues long. CDR3 DNA: TGTGCCAGCAGCCTAGACAGGGGGATGGATGAAGCTTTCTTT. This sequence encodes CASSLDRGMDEAFF.

Written as DNA, the CDR3 is TGTGCCAGCAGCCCTATTCCTGGACAGGGCTACACTGAAGCTTTCTTT. Its protein product is CASSPIPGQGYTEAFF. The V call is TRBV14, the J call TRBJ1-1; TRBD1 agrees at 8 bases. Germline CDR1 reads SGHDN; CDR2 reads FVKESK. The trim removed 4 bases at V and 3 bases at J, leaving 10 bases unmatched. The CDR3 consists of 16 residues.

This clone appeared a single time. J is TRBJ1-5 and V is TRBV19; D perhaps matches TRBD1 (6 bases). The CDR3 sequence is 15 residues long. Trimming removed 6 bases at V and 5 bases at J, with 17 bases between. Germline CDR1 and CDR2: LNHDA and SQIVND (reference sequence). The CDR3 loop is CASRPGQKGYQPQHF. The CDR3 region has the DNA TGTGCCAGTAGACCCGGACAGAAGGGTTATCAGCCCCAGCATTTT.

The V gene is TRBV2, the J gene TRBJ1-4, with 9 bases matching TRBD1. V was clipped by 8 bases and J by 8 bases; unmatched bases: 6. The CDR3 is 13 amino acids. Germline lookup yields CDR1 SNHLY and CDR2 FYNNEI. The CDR3, as DNA: TGTGCCAGCTCTGGGGACAGGGAAGAAAAACTGTTTTTT. The encoded protein is CASSGDREEKLFF.

V is TRBV27 and J is TRBJ1-6; 7 bases align to TRBD1. Germline V gene lookup returns CDR1 MNHEY and CDR2 SMNVEV (reference sequence). V dropped 8 bases and J dropped 5; count of bases not matched to a gene: 6. The CDR3 is 14 residues long. CDR3 protein: CASAKTGDNSPLHF. The CDR3 coding sequence is TGTGCCAGCGCCAAAACAGGGGATAATTCACCCCTCCACTTT.

The J gene is TRBJ2-7, the V gene TRBV3-1 (or the pseudogene TRBV3-2), with 9 bases fitting TRBD1. This CDR3 spans 14 amino acids. Germline V gene data show CDR1 as LGHDT and CDR2 as YNNKEL (reference sequence). Trimming at V came to 1 base and at J to 9 bases, leaving 7 bases not matched to a gene. This CDR3 reads CASSQGTGDVGQYF. CDR3 in DNA: TGTGCCAGCAGCCAAGGGACAGGGGACGTCGGGCAGTACTTC.

This chain links TRBV30 with TRBJ1-1; D is unresolved. Germline CDR1 reads GTSNPN; CDR2 reads SVGIG (reference sequence). V was shortened by 3 bases and J by 5 bases, with 13 bases between the two germline ends. This CDR3 is built from 13 residues. The DNA of the CDR3 is TGTGCCTGGAGGACGGGAGCGGGTACTGAAGCTTTCTTT. Its translation: CAWRTGAGTEAFF. The whole variable domain, filled in from reference TRBV30 and TRBJ1-1, reads SQTIHQWPATLVQPVGSPLSLECTVEGTSNPNLYWYRQAAGRGLQLLFYSVGIGQISSEVPQNLSASRPQDRQFILSSKKLLLSDSGFYLCAWRTGAGTEAFFGQGTRLTVV.

This sequence joins TRBV19 and TRBJ1-2, with D possibly being TRBD1 (6 bases). The germline V gene has CDR1 LNHDA and CDR2 SQIVND (reference sequence). Between the trimmed V and J ends, which lost 7 bases and 8 bases, there was a span of 11 bases. The CDR3 covers 11 residues. Here the CDR3 reads CASTRGAGYTF. The CDR3, as DNA: TGTGCCAGTACGCGGGGGGCGGGCTACACCTTC.

The rearrangement links TRBV5-1 to TRBJ1-3, with 8 bases lining up with TRBD1. CDR1 is SGHRS, CDR2 YFSETQ, per germline. J lost 2 bases, V lost 4 bases, and 5 bases had no gene match. This CDR3 has 15 amino acids. The CDR3 protein is CASSPGQVTGNTIYF. DNA of the CDR3: TGCGCCAGCAGCCCGGGACAGGTGACTGGAAACACCATATATTTT.